Following are 9 T cell receptor beta chains from one sample sequenced in a study of blood T cells in healthy people across ages. Sample-barcoded 5' priming and a J-beta primer mix drove a second PCR of roughly 7 to 11 cycles. TCRdb re-analysed the 5' RACE reads in MiXCR, keeping a single row per CDR3 protein. Of roughly 1,300,000 distinct CDR3 sequences detected, 59% appear once; the ten largest clones hold over 5%. Sequencing was done on a sample of blood. The receptors were sampled from a man aged 18 to 30 in good health.

The CDR3 DNA sequence: TGCGCCAGCAGCCACCTCTGGACAGCAAACACTGAAGCTTTCTTT. It is translated as CASSHLWTANTEAFF. The rearrangement links TRBV4-1 to TRBJ1-1; D may be TRBD1 (6 bases). This CDR3 comprises 15 residues. Germline V CDR1 and CDR2: MGHRA, YSYEKL. The V end lost 3 bases, the J end lost 2 bases, and 13 bases lay between the germline ends.

The genes are TRBV6-2 or TRBV6-3 and TRBJ2-3; no clear D gene. The germline V gene encodes CDR1 MNHEY and CDR2 SVGEGT. CDR3 length equals 16 residues. The V and J ends lost 6 bases and 6 bases respectively, with 22 bases between them. The CDR3 reads CASRLDLDLNSDTQYF. CDR3 sequence (DNA): TGTGCCAGCAGATTAGACCTAGACTTAAACTCGGATACGCAGTATTTT.

The chain employs TRBV5-1 and TRBJ1-6; possibly TRBD1 for D (6 bases). The CDR3 consists of 14 residues. Germline assignment: CDR1 SGHRS and CDR2 YFSETQ. V lost 3 bases and J 9 bases, leaving 13 bases between the germline ends. This CDR3 is CASSSDPRGSPLHF. CDR3 DNA: TGCGCCAGCAGCTCGGATCCCAGGGGTTCACCCCTCCACTTT.

This clonotype was seen only a few times. The genes are TRBV5-1 and TRBJ2-3; 7 bases fit TRBD1. Germline V gene sequence: CDR1 SGHRS, CDR2 YFSETQ. V lost 1 base and J lost 4; bases outside the gene matches: 6. This CDR3 is built from 15 residues. Written as DNA, the CDR3 is TGCGCCAGCAGCTTGAGGCAGGGGGTGGCAGATACGCAGTATTTT. This gives the protein CASSLRQGVADTQYF.

The V and J genes are TRBV29-1 and TRBJ1-2; TRBD1 matches 8 bases. J gave up 2 bases and V 4 bases, and 9 bases lay outside the gene matches. CDR1 is SQVTM and CDR2 is ANQGSEA in the germline V gene. The CDR3 spans 15 residues. CDR3 loop: CSVGKTDRENYGYTF. For the CDR3, the DNA is TGCAGCGTTGGAAAGACGGACAGGGAAAACTATGGCTACACCTTC. The full variable domain, with the rest looked up from reference TRBV29-1 and TRBJ1-2, is SAVISQKPSRDICQRGTSLTIQCQVDSQVTMMFWYRQQPGQSLTLIATANQGSEATYESGFVIDKFPISRPNLTFSTLTVSNMSPEDSSIYLCSVGKTDRENYGYTFGSGTRLTVV.

This clonotype was seen a handful of times. The chain couples TRBV4-1 to TRBJ2-7; possibly TRBD2 for D (6 bases). The ends were cut back, 1 base at V and 3 bases at J, with 16 bases in the middle. Germline CDR1 and CDR2: MGHRA and YSYEKL. This CDR3 region has 16 residues. CDR3 region: CASSQGPGQGGYEQYF. CDR3 DNA: TGCGCCAGCAGCCAAGGTCCCGGGCAGGGAGGCTACGAGCAGTACTTC.

This clonotype was observed a handful of times. This rearrangement joins TRBV20-1 to TRBJ1-2; 8 nucleotides agree with TRBD1. The V and J ends lost 3 bases and 6 bases, in that order; junction bases with no gene match: 9. Looked up from germline, CDR1 is DFQATT and CDR2 is SNEGSKA (reference sequence). The CDR3 runs to 14 residues. The CDR3 protein is CSASTGGRLDGYTF. The CDR3 coding sequence is TGCAGTGCTAGTACAGGGGGACGGTTGGATGGCTACACCTTC.

The J gene is TRBJ1-1, the V gene TRBV7-2, with 7 bases matching TRBD1. CDR1 is SGHTA and CDR2 is FQGNSA in the germline V gene. With V trimmed by 8 bases and J by 0 bases, 6 bases remained unmatched. The CDR3 is made up of 14 amino acids. In nucleotides, the CDR3 is TGTGCCAGCGGGGAAGGGGGCTTGAACACTGAAGCTTTCTTT. Translating gives CASGEGGLNTEAFF.

The chain has TRBV4-1 and TRBJ2-5; 8 bases line up with TRBD1. The assigned J gene may be wrong: the sequence end matches TRBJ2-7 better. Germline CDR1 MGHRA, CDR2 YSYEKL. The CDR3 has 16 amino acids. CDR3 amino acids: CASSRPFRDRTYEQYF. CDR3 bases: TGCGCCAGCAGCCGTCCTTTCCGGGACAGGACCTACGAGCAGTACTTC.